This T cell receptor (beta chain) was captured in a study of T cells in localized non-small cell lung cancer. Findings of the study overall: An association was observed between higher blood T cell density and longer overall survival. Adjacent lung had a median roughly 60 of the 100 largest tumor clones.

Here immunoSEQ multiplex PCR was the method, and the copy in TCRdb shows in-frame clones only, minus some. The data show around 50,000 clones, with 86% seen just once and roughly 5.5% held by the top ten. The CDR3 runs 13 residues. V shed 2 bases and J shed 4 bases, with 7 bases lying between them. Germline lookup yields CDR1 SGHRS and CDR2 YFSETQ. This clone came up a few times. Its specificity is unknown. The chain has TRBV5-1 and TRBJ1-5, with D possibly being TRBD1 (6 bases). The specimen comprised peripheral blood, sampled before any cancer treatment. The sequence came from a woman aged 40 to 75 with stage I lung adenocarcinoma. CDR3 region: CASSFDRNQPQHF. DNA of the CDR3: TGCGCCAGCAGCTTCGACAGGAATCAGCCCCAGCATTTT.